The rows below give T cell receptor beta chains drawn from one sample of a study of T cell responses to AZD1222 COVID-19 vaccine. Using immunoSEQ multiplex PCR, the repertoire was profiled, and TCRdb retains in-frame clones only, with some absent. Altogether more than 95,000 clones are present, about 92% being singletons, with the ten largest covering 2.5% to 3.5%. Sample: peripheral blood, taken on day 0 of AZD1222 vaccination. Every receptor here comes from an adult in good health. Each CDR3 is given with its conserved first and last residue. Fields, in order: D gene, clone size, V gene, J gene, CDR3 DNA, CDR3 protein. The D gene is left open where the match is weak. Some rows have no size entry. The others give once, few or many, or a class for an expanded clone.

d_gene: TRBD1; abundance: -; v_gene: TRBV27; j_gene: TRBJ1-6; CDR3nt: TGTGCCAGCACTCACAGGGGTTATAATTCACCCCTCCACTTT; CDR3aa: CASTHRGYNSPLHF
d_gene: -; abundance: once; v_gene: TRBV30; j_gene: TRBJ1-6; CDR3nt: TGTGCCTGTAGGGCAGCTTTTAATTCACCCCTCCACTTT; CDR3aa: CACRAAFNSPLHF
d_gene: -; abundance: -; v_gene: TRBV7-9; j_gene: TRBJ1-2; CDR3nt: TGTGCCAGCAGCCGGGATATAGTTGGCTACACCTTC; CDR3aa: CASSRDIVGYTF
d_gene: TRBD1; abundance: few; v_gene: TRBV27; j_gene: TRBJ1-5; CDR3nt: TGTGCCAGCAGTTCGACAGGGGGAGATCAGCCCCAGCATTTT; CDR3aa: CASSSTGGDQPQHF
d_gene: -; abundance: -; v_gene: TRBV5-5; j_gene: TRBJ2-1; CDR3nt: TGTGCCAGCAGCACCGACGGGACGAGGAATGAGCAGTTCTTC; CDR3aa: CASSTDGTRNEQFF
d_gene: -; abundance: -; v_gene: TRBV28; j_gene: TRBJ1-4; CDR3nt: TGTGTCATACGGGGGGGCGGTGGTAATGAAAAACTGTTTTTT; CDR3aa: CVIRGGGGNEKLFF
d_gene: -; abundance: -; v_gene: TRBV5-6; j_gene: TRBJ1-1; CDR3nt: TGTGCCAGCAGCTTGGCAGGGGTCGACACTGAAGCTTTCTTT; CDR3aa: CASSLAGVDTEAFF
d_gene: -; abundance: -; v_gene: TRBV7-8; j_gene: TRBJ1-1; CDR3nt: TGTGCCAGCAGCTTTGGGACGGAACGTGAAGCTTTCTTT; CDR3aa: CASSFGTEREAFF
d_gene: -; abundance: -; v_gene: TRBV27; j_gene: TRBJ1-6; CDR3nt: TGTGCCAGCAGTTTATTAGAAGGCCACCTCTATAATTCACCCCTCCACTTT; CDR3aa: CASSLLEGHLYNSPLHF
d_gene: TRBD1; abundance: -; v_gene: TRBV6-5; j_gene: TRBJ1-2; CDR3nt: TGTGCCAGCAAGCCGGGACAGGGGGCGATGGGTGGCTACACCTTC; CDR3aa: CASKPGQGAMGGYTF
d_gene: -; abundance: -; v_gene: TRBV18; j_gene: TRBJ2-7; CDR3nt: TGTGCCAGCTCACCGAGCGTGAACGAGCAGTACTTC; CDR3aa: CASSPSVNEQYF
d_gene: -; abundance: -; v_gene: TRBV19; j_gene: TRBJ1-1; CDR3nt: TGTGCCAGTCGTGGGCCCGATTATGAAGCTTTCTTT; CDR3aa: CASRGPDYEAFF
d_gene: TRBD1; abundance: -; v_gene: TRBV5-4; j_gene: TRBJ1-4; CDR3nt: TGTGCCAGCAGCTTGGGGGACAGGGGTGGCGAAAAACTGTTTTTT; CDR3aa: CASSLGDRGGEKLFF
d_gene: TRBD2; abundance: -; v_gene: TRBV11-2; j_gene: TRBJ2-5; CDR3nt: TGTGCCAGCGGACTAGCGGGAACGGTGACCCAGTACTTC; CDR3aa: CASGLAGTVTQYF
d_gene: TRBD1; abundance: -; v_gene: TRBV10-2; j_gene: TRBJ2-2; CDR3nt: TGCGCCAGCAGAGAAAACAGGGGCACCGGGGAGCTGTTTTTT; CDR3aa: CASRENRGTGELFF
d_gene: -; abundance: -; v_gene: TRBV27; j_gene: TRBJ2-3; CDR3nt: TGTGCCAGCTCCTGGGGTAGCTATCAAGATACGCAGTATTTT; CDR3aa: CASSWGSYQDTQYF
d_gene: TRBD1; abundance: -; v_gene: TRBV5-5; j_gene: TRBJ2-5; CDR3nt: TGTGCCAGCAGCTTGGGGACAGGGTTTGAGACCCAGTACTTC; CDR3aa: CASSLGTGFETQYF
d_gene: -; abundance: -; v_gene: TRBV2; j_gene: TRBJ1-5; CDR3nt: TGTGCCAGCAATGGACAGCAGAATCAGCCCCAGCATTTT; CDR3aa: CASNGQQNQPQHF
d_gene: -; abundance: -; v_gene: TRBV27; j_gene: TRBJ1-4; CDR3nt: TGTGCCAGCAGTTTTGGACCCGCCGATGAAAAACTGTTTTTT; CDR3aa: CASSFGPADEKLFF
d_gene: -; abundance: once; v_gene: TRBV6-6; j_gene: TRBJ1-1; CDR3nt: TGTGCCAGCAGTCTGAAACCAGCCGGGACGGGTATATTTGAAGCTTTCTTT; CDR3aa: CASSLKPAGTGIFEAFF
d_gene: TRBD1; abundance: -; v_gene: TRBV29-1; j_gene: TRBJ1-2; CDR3nt: TGCAGCGTTGAAAGGGGGACAGGGTCTAACTATGGCTACACCTTC; CDR3aa: CSVERGTGSNYGYTF
d_gene: -; abundance: few; v_gene: TRBV11-3; j_gene: TRBJ2-1; CDR3nt: TGTGCCAGCAGCTTAGACCTGGCGGGGATGAATGAGCAGTTCTTC; CDR3aa: CASSLDLAGMNEQFF
d_gene: -; abundance: -; v_gene: TRBV5-8; j_gene: TRBJ1-2; CDR3nt: TGTGCCAGCACCCTTTGGGGTATCTATGGCTACACCTTC; CDR3aa: CASTLWGIYGYTF
d_gene: -; abundance: -; v_gene: TRBV9; j_gene: TRBJ1-2; CDR3nt: TGTGCCAGCAGCGTGGGGTGGGACTATGGCTACACCTTC; CDR3aa: CASSVGWDYGYTF
d_gene: TRBD1; abundance: -; v_gene: TRBV4-2; j_gene: TRBJ1-5; CDR3nt: TGTGCCAGCAGCCAAGATACAGGGGGAAATCAGCCCCAGCATTTT; CDR3aa: CASSQDTGGNQPQHF
d_gene: -; abundance: -; v_gene: TRBV7-9; j_gene: TRBJ2-7; CDR3nt: TGTGCCAGCAGCCGGCTAGCAGGATACGAGCAGTACTTC; CDR3aa: CASSRLAGYEQYF
d_gene: -; abundance: -; v_gene: TRBV4-1; j_gene: TRBJ2-4; CDR3nt: TGCGCCAGCAGCCAAGATCGGTTGGCCAAAAACATTCAGTACTTC; CDR3aa: CASSQDRLAKNIQYF
d_gene: -; abundance: few; v_gene: TRBV2; j_gene: TRBJ1-2; CDR3nt: TGTGCCAGGGCGAACAAACCCTCTAGCTATGGCTACACCTTC; CDR3aa: CARANKPSSYGYTF
d_gene: -; abundance: -; v_gene: TRBV3-1/TRBV3-2; j_gene: TRBJ2-7; CDR3nt: TGTGCCACCAGTTCCTCCTACGAGCAGTACTTC; CDR3aa: CATSSSYEQYF
d_gene: TRBD2; abundance: -; v_gene: TRBV19; j_gene: TRBJ2-1; CDR3nt: TGTGCCAGTAGTATCAGCGGGAGCTCCTACAATGAGCAGTTCTTC; CDR3aa: CASSISGSSYNEQFF
d_gene: -; abundance: -; v_gene: TRBV12-1; j_gene: TRBJ2-1; CDR3nt: TGTACTTGTCCGGACCCCTCCTACAATGAGCAGTTCTTC; CDR3aa: CTCPDPSYNEQFF
d_gene: -; abundance: once; v_gene: TRBV28; j_gene: TRBJ1-3; CDR3nt: TGTGCCACTATGGCGGTGAGCTCTGGAAACACCATATATTTT; CDR3aa: CATMAVSSGNTIYF
d_gene: TRBD2; abundance: once; v_gene: TRBV9; j_gene: TRBJ2-7; CDR3nt: TGTGCCAGCAGCGTTAGCGGGAGCGGTAACGAGCAGTACTTC; CDR3aa: CASSVSGSGNEQYF
d_gene: -; abundance: -; v_gene: TRBV5-1; j_gene: TRBJ2-5; CDR3nt: TGCGCCAGCAGCTTTACAGGGGAGACCCAGTACTTC; CDR3aa: CASSFTGETQYF
d_gene: TRBD1; abundance: -; v_gene: TRBV7-9; j_gene: TRBJ1-2; CDR3nt: TGTGCCAGCAGCGATCGGACAGGGGCCTACACCTTC; CDR3aa: CASSDRTGAYTF
d_gene: -; abundance: -; v_gene: TRBV3-1/TRBV3-2; j_gene: TRBJ2-2; CDR3nt: TGTGCCAGCAGCCCCTACGTCGGGGAGCTGTTTTTT; CDR3aa: CASSPYVGELFF
d_gene: -; abundance: -; v_gene: TRBV19; j_gene: TRBJ1-5; CDR3nt: TGTGCCAGTAGTATATACAGGGACAATCAGCCCCAGCATTTT; CDR3aa: CASSIYRDNQPQHF
d_gene: -; abundance: -; v_gene: TRBV10-3; j_gene: TRBJ1-4; CDR3nt: TGTGCCATCAGGGAGACAGCAACTAATGAAAAACTGTTTTTT; CDR3aa: CAIRETATNEKLFF
d_gene: TRBD2; abundance: once; v_gene: TRBV6-5; j_gene: TRBJ2-7; CDR3nt: TGTGCCAGCAGGGGGGGGGTGGTCTTCGTCTTC; CDR3aa: CASRGGVVFVF
d_gene: -; abundance: few; v_gene: TRBV5-6; j_gene: TRBJ1-4; CDR3nt: TGTGCCAGCAGCTTGGGGACGGGATCTGAAAAACTGTTTTTT; CDR3aa: CASSLGTGSEKLFF
d_gene: -; abundance: -; v_gene: TRBV9; j_gene: TRBJ2-1; CDR3nt: TGTGCCAGCAGCCCCCGGACAGTGAGGAATGAGCAGTTCTTC; CDR3aa: CASSPRTVRNEQFF
d_gene: -; abundance: -; v_gene: TRBV7-9; j_gene: TRBJ1-1; CDR3nt: TGTGCCAGTGGGACTGGTTTCGATGACGGGGCTTTCTTT; CDR3aa: CASGTGFDDGAFF
d_gene: TRBD2; abundance: -; v_gene: TRBV28; j_gene: TRBJ2-3; CDR3nt: TGTGCCAGCAGTTTATCGACTCTACTAGCGGGGAGCACAGATACGCAGTATTTT; CDR3aa: CASSLSTLLAGSTDTQYF
d_gene: -; abundance: -; v_gene: TRBV28; j_gene: TRBJ1-4; CDR3nt: TGTGCCAGTTACGAAGGTTCCAATGAAAAACTGTTTTTT; CDR3aa: CASYEGSNEKLFF
d_gene: -; abundance: once; v_gene: TRBV28; j_gene: TRBJ1-2; CDR3nt: TGTGCCAGCAGTTTCCCCACAGTAGCTAACTATGGCTACACCTTC; CDR3aa: CASSFPTVANYGYTF
d_gene: -; abundance: -; v_gene: TRBV12-3/TRBV12-4; j_gene: TRBJ1-2; CDR3nt: TGTGCCAGCAGTTTCCCCCACTATGGCTACACCTTC; CDR3aa: CASSFPHYGYTF
d_gene: TRBD1; abundance: -; v_gene: TRBV7-6; j_gene: TRBJ2-7; CDR3nt: TGTGCCAGCAGCTTGGTACAGGGGAAATCCTACGAGCAGTACTTC; CDR3aa: CASSLVQGKSYEQYF